This T cell receptor beta chain was recorded in a study of blood T cell repertoires in COVID-19. In the original analysis: Using reference gene primer amplification, nucleated cell counts were estimated. Repertoires were generated with immunoSEQ multiplex PCR, while TCRdb's copy carries only in-frame clones and drops some. V and J calls and clone size are those listed in that table; D and trimming were worked out from the DNA. The sample shows around 98,000 clones, about four fifths of them seen only once. The J segment lost 5 bases and the V segment lost 3 bases, leaving 5 bases of the junction unmatched. The germline V gene encodes CDR1 LNHNV and CDR2 YYDKDF (reference sequence). The CDR3 runs 14 residues.

The chain is built from TRBV15 and TRBJ2-7, with TRBD2 matching over 9 bases. The material sequenced was peripheral blood. The TCR was taken from a man aged 70-80 years with acute or convalescent COVID-19. Written as DNA, the CDR3 is TGTGCCACCAGCAGTGGGACTAGCAGCGACGAGCAGTACTTC. It is translated as CATSSGTSSDEQYF.